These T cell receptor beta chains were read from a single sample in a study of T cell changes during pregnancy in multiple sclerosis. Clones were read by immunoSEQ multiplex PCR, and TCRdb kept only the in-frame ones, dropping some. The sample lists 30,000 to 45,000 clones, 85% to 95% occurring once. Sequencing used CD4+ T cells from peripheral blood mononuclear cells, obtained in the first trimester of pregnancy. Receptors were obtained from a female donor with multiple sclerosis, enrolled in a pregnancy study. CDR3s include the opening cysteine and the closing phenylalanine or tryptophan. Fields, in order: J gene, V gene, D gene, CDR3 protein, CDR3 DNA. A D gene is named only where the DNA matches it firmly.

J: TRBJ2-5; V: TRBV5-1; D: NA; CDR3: CASSLKGEATQYF; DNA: TGCGCCAGCAGCTTGAAAGGAGAGGCGACCCAGTACTTC
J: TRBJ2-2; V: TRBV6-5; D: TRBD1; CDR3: CASSNRGGTGELFF; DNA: TGTGCCAGCAGTAACAGGGGCGGCACCGGGGAGCTGTTTTTT
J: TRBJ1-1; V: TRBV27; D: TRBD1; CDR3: CASSAWGQQNTEAFF; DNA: TGTGCCAGCAGTGCCTGGGGACAGCAGAACACTGAAGCTTTCTTT
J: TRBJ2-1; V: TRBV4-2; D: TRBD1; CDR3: CASSQDRTGGYNEQFF; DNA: TGTGCCAGCAGCCAAGATAGGACAGGGGGCTACAATGAGCAGTTCTTC
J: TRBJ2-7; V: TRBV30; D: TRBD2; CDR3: CAAVISGGGYEQYF; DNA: TGTGCTGCAGTTATTAGCGGGGGGGGTTACGAGCAGTACTTC
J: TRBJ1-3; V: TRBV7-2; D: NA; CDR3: CASSRGQPGGNTIYF; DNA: TGTGCCAGCAGCCGTGGACAGCCGGGCGGAAACACCATATATTTT
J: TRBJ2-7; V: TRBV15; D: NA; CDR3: CATSRDLGAYEQYF; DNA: TGTGCCACCAGCAGAGATTTAGGGGCCTACGAGCAGTACTTC
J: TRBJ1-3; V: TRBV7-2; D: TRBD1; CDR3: CASTAIGQAVGTIYF; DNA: TGTGCCAGCACCGCGATTGGACAGGCCGTCGGCACCATATATTTT
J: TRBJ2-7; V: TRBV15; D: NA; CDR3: CATSRDGGGLHEQYF; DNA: TGTGCCACCAGCAGAGATGGAGGGGGCTTGCACGAGCAGTACTTC
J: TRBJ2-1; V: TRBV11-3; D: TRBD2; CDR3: CASSPLAGAQMEQFF; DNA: TGTGCCAGCAGCCCCCTAGCGGGGGCCCAGATGGAGCAGTTCTTC